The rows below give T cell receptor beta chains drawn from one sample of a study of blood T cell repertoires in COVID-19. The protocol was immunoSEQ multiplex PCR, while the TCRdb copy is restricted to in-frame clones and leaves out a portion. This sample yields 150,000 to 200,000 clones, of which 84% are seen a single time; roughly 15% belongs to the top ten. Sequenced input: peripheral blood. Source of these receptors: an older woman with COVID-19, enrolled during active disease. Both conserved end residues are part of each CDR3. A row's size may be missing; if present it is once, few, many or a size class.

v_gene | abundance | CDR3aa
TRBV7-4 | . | CASSSWESQETLF
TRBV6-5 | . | CASSYRGMETQYF
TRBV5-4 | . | CASSRTGQGIVEQFF
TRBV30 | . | CAWNLGVRGHEQYF
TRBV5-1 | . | CASSLNRGANYGYTF
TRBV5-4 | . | CASSFRNNYGYTF
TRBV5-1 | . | CASNSGGATEAFF
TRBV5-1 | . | CASSLTGDSYEQYF
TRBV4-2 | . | CASSQDGWQGAVGSPLHF
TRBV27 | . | CASSLTQYGTDTQYF
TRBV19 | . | CASSIQATYEQYF
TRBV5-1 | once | CASSGPDRVSQYF
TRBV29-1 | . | CSADRVGTEAFF
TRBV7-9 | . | CASSHNGGDATGELFF
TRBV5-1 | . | CASSPGSAAGAGGYGYTF
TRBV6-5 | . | CATLRSDTQYF
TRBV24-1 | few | CATSDSRDYDF
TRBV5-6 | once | CASSAVGGKLFF
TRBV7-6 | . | CASSALGQGLGTEAFF
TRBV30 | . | CAWLPTGSYGYTF
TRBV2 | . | CASSRWGLMNSYEQYF
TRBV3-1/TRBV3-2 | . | CASSRGEGQFF
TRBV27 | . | CASSPVQAPTYGYTF
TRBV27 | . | CASSPVAGSYNEQFF
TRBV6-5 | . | CASSYQQGTEAFF
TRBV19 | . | CASSPLFRLAYEETQYF
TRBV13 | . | CASSYRGQVLTYGYTF
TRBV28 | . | CASTEGTGSTDTQYF
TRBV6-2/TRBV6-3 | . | CASSRLAEETQYF
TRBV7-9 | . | CASSLLETVIDTQYF
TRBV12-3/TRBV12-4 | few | CASSQGSQPQHF
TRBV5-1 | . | CASSSGAGSSYNEQFF
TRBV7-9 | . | CASSLRRDAEAFF
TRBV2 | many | CARCDAARPGQPQHF
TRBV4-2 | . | CASSQDLQGTDTQYF
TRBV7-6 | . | CASSASGLAGVYHEQFF